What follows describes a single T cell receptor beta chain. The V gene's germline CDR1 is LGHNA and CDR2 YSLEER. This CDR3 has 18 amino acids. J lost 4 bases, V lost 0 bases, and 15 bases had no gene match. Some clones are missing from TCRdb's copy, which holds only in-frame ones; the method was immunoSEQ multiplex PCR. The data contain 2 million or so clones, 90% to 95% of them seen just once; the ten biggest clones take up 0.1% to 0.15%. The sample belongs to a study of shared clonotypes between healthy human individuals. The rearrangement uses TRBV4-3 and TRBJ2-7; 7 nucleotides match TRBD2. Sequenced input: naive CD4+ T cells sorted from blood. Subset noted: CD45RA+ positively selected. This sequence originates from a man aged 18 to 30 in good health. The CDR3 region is CASSQDTLRGGLGYEQYF. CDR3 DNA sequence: TGCGCCAGCAGCCAAGATACTCTTCGCGGCGGACTAGGGTACGAGCAGTACTTC.